The sequence of this T cell receptor beta chain was determined in a study of T cell responses to AZD1222 COVID-19 vaccine. Study findings and constraints: Unmutated variant regions are reportedly the target of nearly half of TCRs that are spike-specific.

TCRdb's table, derived via immunoSEQ multiplex PCR, lists solely in-frame clones and lacks some. This repertoire shows 150,000 to 200,000 clones, 80% to 95% found once; its top ten account for approximately 3.9%. As concerns this clone: Its specificity is unknown.

The CDR3 runs to 15 residues. Germline CDR1 MNHEY, CDR2 SMNVEV (reference sequence). V lost 5 bases, J lost 2 bases, and 8 bases stayed unmatched. The receptor was derived from an adult in good health. The sample in question was peripheral blood, obtained on day 0 of AZD1222 vaccination. The gene calls are TRBV27 and TRBJ1-1; TRBD1 aligns across 7 bases. The CDR3 protein is CASSPFTGVNTEAFF. CDR3 bases: TGTGCCAGCAGTCCGTTCACAGGGGTAAACACTGAAGCTTTCTTT.